A single sample gave rise to the 21 T cell receptor beta chains below, sequenced in a study of OX40 agonist ivuxolimab in advanced cancers. Library prep was done by the immunoSEQ multiplex PCR assay. TCRdb obtained this table from immuneACCESS and retained in-frame rearrangements with V and J assigned. These tables miss some clones; where compared with another copy, unresolved V genes account for less than half of the shortfall, and the remainder is unexplained. This sample is represented by 13,000 or so clones; about 70% of them were singletons. The ten largest clones take up 16% of the sample. Sample: CD4+ or CD8+ T cells sorted from blood, taken in a trial of the OX40 agonist ivuxolimab. These receptors all come from an adult with an advanced solid tumor such as melanoma, head and neck, liver or kidney cancer.

V is TRBV11-2 and J is TRBJ2-7, with D possibly TRBD1 on 5 matching bases. Germline CDR1 reads SGHAT; CDR2 reads FQNNGV. This CDR3 is 15 amino acids long. V lost 2 bases and J lost 5, with 16 bases in between. In DNA, the CDR3 is TGTGCCAGCAGCTTATATAAGGGGAAGGGTGACGAGCAGTACTTC. Translated, it gives CASSLYKGKGDEQYF.

For this clone: Within the sample, other DNA sequences also encode this same CDR3. CDR3 protein: CASSLRTGQETQYF. CDR3 coding DNA: TGTGCCAGCAGCTTACGGACAGGGCAAGAGACCCAGTACTTC. This chain connects TRBV13 to TRBJ2-5; 8 bases align to TRBD1. The CDR3 covers 14 residues. Germline assignment: CDR1 PRHDT and CDR2 FYEKMQ (reference sequence). The V segment lost 2 bases and the J segment 2 bases; nucleotides outside the gene matches: 1.

This rearrangement joins TRBV7-9 to TRBJ2-2; 10 bases match TRBD2. J was trimmed by 5 bases and V by 0 bases; bases with no gene match: 3. The germline V gene has CDR1 SEHNR and CDR2 FQNEAQ (reference sequence). CDR3 length: 16 residues. In nucleotides, the CDR3 is TGTGCCAGCAGCTTAGCACTAGCGGGACCTACCGGGGAGCTGTTTTTT. Translated, it gives CASSLALAGPTGELFF.

The gene calls are TRBV15 and TRBJ2-7, with 8 bases identical to TRBD1. V shed 9 bases, J shed 9 bases, and the junction held 10 bases outside the gene matches. The CDR3 sequence is 12 residues long. The V gene's germline CDR1 is LNHNV and CDR2 YYDKDF (reference sequence). The CDR3 nucleotides read TGTGCCACTGGGACAGGAGGTTTGGTGCAGTACTTC. Its translation: CATGTGGLVQYF.

This sequence joins TRBV5-4 and TRBJ2-7; 10 nucleotides line up with TRBD1. The CDR3 runs 14 residues. V shed 4 bases and J 3 bases; nucleotides not matched to a gene: 4. CDR1 SGHNT and CDR2 YYREEE come from the germline V gene (reference sequence). The CDR3 loop reads CASSQGQGVYEQYF. For the CDR3, the DNA is TGTGCCAGCAGCCAAGGACAGGGGGTCTACGAGCAGTACTTC. The whole variable domain, remainder taken from reference TRBV5-4 and TRBJ2-7, is ETGVTQSPTHLIKTRGQQVTLRCSSQSGHNTVSWYQQALGQGPQFIFQYYREEENGRGNFPPRFSGLQFPNYSSELNVNALELDDSALYLCASSQGQGVYEQYFGPGTRLTVT.

The chain is built from TRBV6-6 and TRBJ2-3, with TRBD2 matching over 9 bases. The germline gives CDR1 MNHNY, CDR2 SVGAGI (reference sequence). The junction had 3 bases not matched to a gene; V was cut back by 2 bases and J by 3 bases. This CDR3 contains 15 residues. The CDR3 bases are TGTGCCAGCAGTTACGCTAGCGGGGTAACAGATACGCAGTATTTT. Protein product: CASSYASGVTDTQYF.

The rearrangement uses TRBV29-1 and TRBJ1-2, with TRBD1 identical over 11 bases. Germline V gene lookup returns CDR1 SQVTM and CDR2 ANQGSEA. V dropped 5 bases and J dropped 3; count of bases not matched to a gene: 8. The CDR3 length is 15 residues. CDR3 coding DNA: TGCAGCGTTCCCACCGGGACAGGGGGGTACTATGGCTACACCTTC. Translation: CSVPTGTGGYYGYTF.

The chain combines TRBV19 with TRBJ2-7, with D perhaps TRBD1 (7 bases). The CDR3 has 15 amino acids. Trimming left V 4 bases short and J 0 bases short, with 13 bases between. Germline lookup yields CDR1 LNHDA and CDR2 SQIVND (reference sequence). DNA for the CDR3: TGTGCCAGTAGTAGCGACAGGGACTTCTCCTACGAGCAGTACTTC. This sequence encodes CASSSDRDFSYEQYF.

V gene TRBV7-9 combines with J gene TRBJ1-1, with a tentative D call TRBD1 (5 bases). Germline V CDR1 and CDR2: SEHNR, FQNEAQ (reference sequence). Trimming stripped 5 bases from V and 0 bases from J, with 13 bases between. The CDR3 loop spans 15 amino acids. This CDR3 is CASSLGAGLNTEAFF. The CDR3 DNA reads as TGTGCCAGCAGCCTTGGGGCAGGGTTGAACACTGAAGCTTTCTTT.

This clone occurred a few times. Other DNA sequences in the sample encode the same CDR3. V and J are TRBV27 and TRBJ1-1; D remains unclear. Trimming removed 2 bases from V and 1 base from J, with 5 bases in between. The length of the CDR3 is 13 residues. Germline V gives CDR1 MNHEY, CDR2 SMNVEV (reference sequence). CDR3: CASSLGRNTEAFF. The CDR3 DNA follows: TGTGCCAGCAGTTTAGGCAGGAACACTGAAGCTTTCTTT.

The V call is TRBV6-1, the J call TRBJ1-5, with D possibly matching TRBD1 (6 bases). Trimming removed 5 bases from V and 6 bases from J, with 17 bases in between. The CDR3 spans 15 residues. The germline gives CDR1 MNHNS, CDR2 SASEGT. Here the CDR3 DNA reads TGTGCCAGCAGTAACAGGGACCCCGGACGTCAGCCCCAGCATTTT. Protein: CASSNRDPGRQPQHF.

This chain connects TRBV2 to TRBJ2-7; 8 nucleotides agree with TRBD1. V trimming: 1 base; J trimming: 3 bases; junction bases outside the gene matches: 5. Germline lookup yields CDR1 SNHLY and CDR2 FYNNEI. There are 15 residues in the CDR3. The DNA for the CDR3 is TGTGCCAGCAGTGAAGGGGCAGGGGGCATCTACGAGCAGTACTTC. This encodes CASSEGAGGIYEQYF. Full variable domain (outside the CDR3, taken from reference TRBV2 and TRBJ2-7): EPEVTQTPSHQVTQMGQEVILRCVPISNHLYFYWYRQILGQKVEFLVSFYNNEISEKSEIFDDQFSVERPDGSNFTLKIRSTKLEDSAMYFCASSEGAGGIYEQYFGPGTRLTVT.

This clone has only a few counts. The genes are TRBV6-5 and TRBJ2-1; 7 bases match TRBD2. Per germline, CDR1 MNHEY and CDR2 SVGAGI. J lost 6 bases, V lost 5 bases, and 7 bases had no gene match. This CDR3 contains 14 residues. DNA of the CDR3: TGTGCCAGCAGTCGACTAGCAATCCCCAATGAGCAGTTCTTC. It codes for CASSRLAIPNEQFF.

The table lists this clone with a few counts. This chain links TRBV9 with TRBJ2-5; D is uncertain. The CDR3 has 12 residues. Trimming removed 4 bases from V and 1 base from J, with 5 bases in between. Germline CDR1 and CDR2: SGDLS and YYNGEE. This CDR3 reads CASSPIQETQYF. In DNA, the CDR3 is TGTGCCAGCAGCCCCATCCAAGAGACCCAGTACTTC.

This chain connects TRBV27 to TRBJ2-7, with D perhaps matching TRBD1 (5 bases). The ends were cut back, 2 bases at V and 3 bases at J, with 11 bases in the middle. Germline V CDR1 and CDR2: MNHEY, SMNVEV (reference sequence). The CDR3 runs 14 residues. The CDR3 DNA is TGTGCCAGCAGTTTAGTAGGGGATCGCTACGAGCAGTACTTC. Protein product: CASSLVGDRYEQYF.

The V call is TRBV2, the J call TRBJ2-7; perhaps TRBD1 as D (6 bases). The CDR3 is 15 amino acids. The V gene's germline CDR1 is SNHLY and CDR2 FYNNEI. Trimming left V 1 base short and J 4 bases short, with 14 bases between. CDR3 sequence: CASSEVAGVRYEQYF. CDR3 coding DNA: TGTGCCAGCAGTGAAGTGGCAGGGGTCAGGTACGAGCAGTACTTC.

CDR3 region: CASRMTGRRDYGYTF. The CDR3 DNA follows: TGTGCCAGCAGAATGACAGGGCGGAGGGACTATGGCTACACCTTC. J is TRBJ1-2 and V is TRBV5-3; 7 nucleotides match TRBD1. TRBV5-3 is flagged as an ORF with uncertain function. J lost 3 bases, V lost 8 bases, and 13 bases had no gene match. CDR3 length equals 15 residues.

The chain uses TRBV7-6 and TRBJ1-1; TRBD1 is a possible D gene (6 bases). This CDR3 region has 13 residues. Trimming removed 4 bases from V and 4 bases from J, with 10 bases in between. Germline CDR1 and CDR2: SGHVS and FNYEAQ. CDR3 sequence reads: CASSSTGSTEAFF. The CDR3 DNA reads as TGTGCCAGCAGCTCGACAGGATCCACTGAAGCTTTCTTT.

This chain connects TRBV4-1 to TRBJ2-4, with D hard to call. V dropped 0 bases and J dropped 6 bases, with 3 bases sitting between them. Germline V gene sequence: CDR1 MGHRA, CDR2 YSYEKL. The CDR3 contains 12 residues. The CDR3 DNA reads as TGCGCCAGCAGCCAAGACCGAAACATTCAGTACTTC. Translated, it gives CASSQDRNIQYF.

The chain combines TRBV27 with TRBJ1-3; D call uncertain. CDR3 length equals 14 residues. V lost 2 bases and J lost 0, with 5 bases in between. Germline values: CDR1 MNHEY, CDR2 SMNVEV (reference sequence). The CDR3 DNA is TGTGCCAGCAGTTTAGGTCCCTCTGGAAACACCATATATTTT. Protein product: CASSLGPSGNTIYF.

The chain links TRBV10-2 to TRBJ2-3, with 14 positions matching TRBD2. The V gene's germline CDR1 is WSHSY and CDR2 SAAADI. V was pared by 3 bases and J by 2 bases, with 4 bases of the junction left unmatched. The CDR3 spans 17 residues. The CDR3, as DNA: TGCGCCAGCAGTGATGGACTAGCGGGGGGATACACAGATACGCAGTATTTT. Translation: CASSDGLAGGYTDTQYF.